This passage covers 27 T cell receptor beta chains from one sample sequenced in a study of cytomegalovirus exposure and HLA in healthy donors. Use of 60 Vbeta and 13 Jbeta primers characterized the PCR. Libraries were prepared by immunoSEQ multiplex PCR; TCRdb keeps only in-frame clonotypes and omits some of them. This table holds about 170,000 clones, 72% found once. Sequencing was performed on PBMCs. The receptors shown here come from a human donor in good health.

The chain links TRBV29-1 to TRBJ1-4; D may be TRBD1 (6 bases). The CDR3 is 13 residues long. CDR1 and CDR2 (germline): SQVTM, ANQGSEA. The V end lost 6 bases, the J end lost 8 bases, and 16 bases lay between the germline ends. CDR3 in amino acids: CSVGAAGAEKLFF. CDR3 coding DNA: TGCAGCGTCGGGGCGGCAGGGGCCGAAAAACTGTTTTTT. The complete variable domain, with remaining parts taken from reference TRBV29-1 and TRBJ1-4, reads SAVISQKPSRDICQRGTSLTIQCQVDSQVTMMFWYRQQPGQSLTLIATANQGSEATYESGFVIDKFPISRPNLTFSTLTVSNMSPEDSSIYLCSVGAAGAEKLFFGSGTQLSVL.

As regards this clone: Within the sample, other DNA sequences also encode this same CDR3. This rearrangement joins TRBV6-1 to TRBJ1-2; 7 bases map to TRBD1. The germline V gene has CDR1 MNHNS and CDR2 SASEGT. Trimming cost V 6 bases and J 2 bases; bases outside gene matches: 3. CDR3 size: 13 residues. The CDR3 reads CASRRTGNYGYTF. The DNA for the CDR3 is TGTGCCAGCAGGCGGACAGGAAACTATGGCTACACCTTC.

V and J are TRBV7-9 and TRBJ2-7; no firm D call. This CDR3 region has 13 residues. V was pared by 2 bases and J by 0 bases, with 5 bases between. Germline V gene sequence: CDR1 SEHNR, CDR2 FQNEAQ (reference sequence). The CDR3 loop is CASSLPSSYEQYF. As DNA, the CDR3 is TGTGCCAGCAGCTTACCGAGCTCCTACGAGCAGTACTTC.

V is TRBV2 and J is TRBJ2-3, with 7 bases identical to TRBD2. The CDR3 runs to 14 residues. Germline V gene data show CDR1 as SNHLY and CDR2 as FYNNEI. Trimming at V came to 4 bases and at J to 4 bases, leaving 5 bases not matched to a gene. The CDR3 is CASSGSGGADTQYF. The CDR3 DNA reads as TGTGCCAGCAGTGGGTCGGGGGGAGCAGATACGCAGTATTTT.

The chain employs TRBV30 and TRBJ2-7, with TRBD1 matching 11 bases. The CDR3 runs to 13 residues. The J segment lost 6 bases and the V segment lost 4 bases, leaving 5 bases of the junction unmatched. Germline V gene lookup returns CDR1 GTSNPN and CDR2 SVGIG (reference sequence). This CDR3 reads CAWTPDRGREQYF. The CDR3 DNA follows: TGTGCCTGGACCCCGGACAGGGGGCGCGAGCAGTACTTC.

The chain couples TRBV11-3 to TRBJ1-1; TRBD1 might be the D (6 bases). Looked up from germline, CDR1 is SGHNT and CDR2 is YENEEA. The CDR3 consists of 14 residues. The ends were cut back, 6 bases at V and 0 bases at J, with 11 bases in the middle. The CDR3 sequence is CASREGGMNTEAFF. CDR3 DNA: TGTGCCAGCAGGGAAGGGGGTATGAACACTGAAGCTTTCTTT.

This clone was observed a handful of times. V and J are TRBV7-9 and TRBJ1-4; 9 nucleotides line up with TRBD1. The CDR3 is 15 amino acids. Germline V gene lookup returns CDR1 SEHNR and CDR2 FQNEAQ (reference sequence). V trimming: 4 bases; J trimming: 8 bases; junction bases outside the gene matches: 8. The CDR3 protein is CASSWDRASKEKLFF. CDR3 nucleotides: TGTGCCAGCAGCTGGGACAGGGCTTCGAAGGAAAAACTGTTTTTT. The full variable domain, its missing parts supplied by reference TRBV7-9 and TRBJ1-4, is DTGVSQNPRHKITKRGQNVTFRCDPISEHNRLYWYRQTLGQGPEFLTYFQNEAQLEKSRLLSDRFSAERPKGSFSTLEIQRTEQGDSAMYLCASSWDRASKEKLFFGSGTQLSVL.

The genes are TRBV29-1 and TRBJ2-7; the match to TRBD2 covers 7 bases. The CDR3 has 11 residues. With V trimmed by 3 bases and J by 7 bases, 3 bases remained unmatched. Germline V gene lookup returns CDR1 SQVTM and CDR2 ANQGSEA. Here the CDR3 DNA reads TGCAGCGTTGAGGGAGGGAATGAGCAGTACTTC. This codes for CSVEGGNEQYF.

This clone was picked up one time. The gene calls are TRBV6-1 and TRBJ1-1; possible D gene TRBD1, 5 bases. The CDR3 contains 15 residues. V gave up 7 bases and J gave up 3 bases, with 18 bases separating them. Germline CDR1 is MNHNS and CDR2 is SASEGT. In DNA form, the CDR3 reads TGTGCCAGCACGCGGGGAAGGGGAGGATACACTGAAGCTTTCTTT. Residues: CASTRGRGGYTEAFF.

Many counts were recorded for this clone. This chain uses TRBV4-3 with TRBJ2-3; TRBD2 might be the D (6 bases). With 0 bases removed from V and 2 bases from J, the gap between germline ends came to 12 bases. CDR1 and CDR2 from the germline V gene are LGHNA and YSLEER. This CDR3 is built from 16 residues. CDR3 in amino acids: CASSQDAGRYTDTQYF. CDR3 nucleotides: TGCGCCAGCAGCCAAGACGCGGGGAGGTACACAGATACGCAGTATTTT.

J is TRBJ2-7 and V is TRBV28; unclear D gene. Germline V gene sequence: CDR1 MDHEN, CDR2 SYDVKM. CDR3 length: 12 amino acids. Trimming removed 3 bases at V and 7 bases at J, with 10 bases between. CDR3 region: CASSFVTGEQYF. CDR3 DNA sequence: TGTGCCAGCAGTTTTGTCACCGGGGAGCAGTACTTC. Based on the CDR3 plus reference TRBV28 and TRBJ2-7, the full variable domain is DVKVTQSSRYLVKRTGEKVFLECVQDMDHENMFWYRQDPGLGLRLIYFSYDVKMKEKGDIPEGYSVSREKKERFSLILESASTNQTSMYLCASSFVTGEQYFGPGTRLTVT.

This sequence joins TRBV11-3 and TRBJ2-2; D gene ambiguous. Germline CDR1 is SGHNT and CDR2 is YENEEA. The CDR3 extends over 13 amino acids. V lost 4 bases to trimming and J lost 8 bases, with 11 bases between them. This CDR3 is CASSSIVGGELFF. CDR3 coding DNA: TGTGCCAGCAGCTCCATAGTTGGTGGGGAGCTGTTTTTT.

This chain joins TRBV2 and TRBJ2-3; 7 nucleotides align to TRBD1. The CDR3 spans 17 residues. Losses at the gene ends were 1 base for V and 2 bases for J; bases not matched to a gene: 9. CDR1 is SNHLY and CDR2 is FYNNEI in the germline V gene. The CDR3 here is CASSEGTGPPDTDTQYF. The CDR3 DNA sequence: TGTGCCAGCAGTGAAGGGACAGGCCCCCCAGACACAGATACGCAGTATTTT.

This chain joins TRBV4-3 and TRBJ2-3; the match to TRBD2 covers 12 bases. Germline V gives CDR1 LGHNA, CDR2 YSLEER. The CDR3 has 15 residues. With V trimmed by 1 base and J by 5 bases, 1 base remained unmatched. The CDR3 bases are TGCGCCAGCAGCCAAGCGACTAGCGGGGGAGATACGCAGTATTTT. Its protein product is CASSQATSGGDTQYF.

This clone was found a few times. The chain combines TRBV5-6 with TRBJ2-2, with 7 bases aligning to TRBD2. Germline lookup yields CDR1 SGHDT and CDR2 YYEEEE. The CDR3 covers 16 residues. With 4 bases clipped from V and 2 bases from J, the junction kept 8 bases outside the gene matches. CDR3 nucleotides: TGTGCCAGCAGCGATACTAGGGACTACAACACCGGGGAGCTGTTTTTT. Residues: CASSDTRDYNTGELFF.

V and J are TRBV18 and TRBJ2-7, with D hard to call. V lost 2 bases and J 3 bases, leaving 11 bases between the germline ends. The CDR3 covers 14 residues. Per the germline V gene, CDR1 is KGHSH and CDR2 is LQKENI. CDR3: CASSPSSDFYEQYF. The CDR3 DNA reads as TGTGCCAGCTCACCATCGTCCGACTTCTACGAGCAGTACTTC.

The V gene is TRBV11-2, the J gene TRBJ1-5; TRBD1 matches at 9 bases. With V trimmed by 5 bases and J by 5 bases, 4 bases remained unmatched. Germline lookup yields CDR1 SGHAT and CDR2 FQNNGV. This CDR3 region has 14 residues. Here the CDR3 DNA reads TGTGCCAGCAGCGATGGGACAGGGTATCAGCCCCAGCATTTT. It translates to CASSDGTGYQPQHF.

This chain links TRBV6-6 with TRBJ1-1, with D unclear. The length of the CDR3 is 14 residues. Germline V gene sequence: CDR1 MNHNY, CDR2 SVGAGI (reference sequence). V lost 4 bases, J lost 1 base, and 10 bases lay in between. CDR3 region: CASSFDTQNTEAFF. The CDR3 DNA reads as TGTGCCAGCAGTTTCGACACTCAGAACACTGAAGCTTTCTTT.

This chain uses TRBV29-1 with TRBJ2-7, with 7 bases lining up with TRBD1. The CDR3 spans 14 residues. Losses at the gene ends were 7 bases for V and 1 base for J; bases not matched to a gene: 10. From germline, CDR1 is SQVTM and CDR2 ANQGSEA. CDR3 sequence (DNA): TGCAGCGCCAGAGCCGGGACAGCTTCCTACGAGCAGTACTTC. The encoded protein is CSARAGTASYEQYF.

The genes are TRBV19 and TRBJ2-3; 11 positions agree with TRBD1. V gave up 5 bases and J gave up 2 bases; unmatched junction bases: 3. The germline gives CDR1 LNHDA, CDR2 SQIVND (reference sequence). CDR3 length: 15 residues. The CDR3, as DNA: TGTGCCAGTAGTCCGGGACAGGGGGACACAGATACGCAGTATTTT. Translated, it gives CASSPGQGDTDTQYF.

The chain recombines TRBV10-2 with TRBJ2-5, with 9 bases fitting TRBD2. Germline trimming cut 7 bases from V and 5 bases from J; bases unmatched to any gene: 14. Per the germline V gene, CDR1 is WSHSY and CDR2 is SAAADI. The CDR3 contains 16 residues. The CDR3 coding sequence is TGCGCCAGCAAGGGGGAGCTAGCGGGGCTGAGGGAGACCCAGTACTTC. Translating gives CASKGELAGLRETQYF.

The chain employs TRBV6-1 and TRBJ1-5; 7 bases are shared with TRBD1. This CDR3 is 14 amino acids long. The V gene end was trimmed by 8 bases and the J gene end by 4 bases; junction bases not matched to a gene: 8. The germline V gene has CDR1 MNHNS and CDR2 SASEGT. The CDR3 coding sequence is TGTGCCAGCTATGGACAGGTGATTAATCAGCCCCAGCATTTT. Translation gives CASYGQVINQPQHF.

This clone was seen once. The chain has TRBV5-1 and TRBJ2-7; the match to TRBD1 covers 9 bases. CDR3 length equals 15 residues. J gave up 0 bases and V 2 bases, and 3 bases lay outside the gene matches. Germline V gives CDR1 SGHRS, CDR2 YFSETQ. In DNA form, the CDR3 reads TGCGCCAGCAGCTTAGGACAGGGGTACTCCTACGAGCAGTACTTC. As protein: CASSLGQGYSYEQYF.

The chain recombines TRBV4-3 with TRBJ1-2; D may be TRBD1 (6 bases). The CDR3 is 15 residues long. V shed 0 bases and J shed 2 bases, with 10 bases lying between them. CDR1 is LGHNA, CDR2 YSLEER, per germline. The DNA for the CDR3 is TGCGCCAGCAGCCAAGATCCAGGGGAAAACTATGGCTACACCTTC. Residues: CASSQDPGENYGYTF.

J is TRBJ1-2 and V is TRBV7-9; the match to TRBD1 covers 8 bases. Germline values: CDR1 SEHNR, CDR2 FQNEAQ (reference sequence). The CDR3 runs to 15 residues. V was pared by 4 bases and J by 4 bases, with 8 bases of the junction left unmatched. The CDR3 is CASSSRTGTGYGYTF. The CDR3 nucleotides read TGTGCCAGCAGCTCCCGGACAGGGACGGGCTATGGCTACACCTTC.

This chain connects TRBV5-5 to TRBJ2-5; 8 bases fit TRBD1. Germline assignment: CDR1 SGHKS and CDR2 YYEKEE (reference sequence). J was trimmed by 5 bases and V by 0 bases; bases with no gene match: 6. CDR3 length equals 15 residues. CDR3 sequence: CASSLAGQGWETQYF. DNA for the CDR3: TGTGCCAGCAGCTTGGCTGGACAGGGATGGGAGACCCAGTACTTC.

The chain employs TRBV6-1 and TRBJ2-7; D perhaps matches TRBD2 (7 bases). The CDR3 extends over 13 amino acids. The V end lost 6 bases, the J end lost 4 bases, and 13 bases lay between the germline ends. Germline V gene lookup returns CDR1 MNHNS and CDR2 SASEGT. The CDR3 bases are TGTGCCAGCAGGGGGGGGGCTTTATACGAGCAGTACTTC. Protein sequence: CASRGGALYEQYF.